This T cell receptor (beta chain) stems from a study of T-cell reconstitution after alpha-beta-depleted transplantation in children. For this clonotype: Its antigen is unidentified.

This CDR3 contains 15 residues. V was pared by 6 bases and J by 0 bases, with 12 bases between. Using unique molecular identifiers, the investigators prepared the TCRbeta library. Via MiXCR, TCRdb re-called the PCR reads, giving one row per CDR3 protein. This table has hundreds of thousands of distinct CDR3 sequences, roughly 15% appearing once. Study observations and caveats: After one year, T-cell counts and TCRbeta diversity mostly came from new T cells. The study traced high day-60 TCRbeta diversity in some patients to surviving recipient T cells and thymic progenitors. Expanded graft clones numbering several hundred reportedly gave rise to alpha-beta T cells about two months after transplant.

This specimen consisted of PBMCs, mostly from graft donor cells, obtained 360 days after TCRalphabeta/CD19-depleted stem cell transplant. The receptor was isolated from a male patient under 18 who had a stem cell transplant for acute lymphoblastic leukemia, so the T cells may come from the graft donor. The chain employs TRBV12-3 or TRBV12-4 and TRBJ2-1; D tentatively reads TRBD1 or TRBD2 (5 bases each). CDR3 DNA sequence: TGTGCCAGCAGCCACAGGACTGACTCCTACAATGAGCAGTTCTTC. Its protein is CASSHRTDSYNEQFF.